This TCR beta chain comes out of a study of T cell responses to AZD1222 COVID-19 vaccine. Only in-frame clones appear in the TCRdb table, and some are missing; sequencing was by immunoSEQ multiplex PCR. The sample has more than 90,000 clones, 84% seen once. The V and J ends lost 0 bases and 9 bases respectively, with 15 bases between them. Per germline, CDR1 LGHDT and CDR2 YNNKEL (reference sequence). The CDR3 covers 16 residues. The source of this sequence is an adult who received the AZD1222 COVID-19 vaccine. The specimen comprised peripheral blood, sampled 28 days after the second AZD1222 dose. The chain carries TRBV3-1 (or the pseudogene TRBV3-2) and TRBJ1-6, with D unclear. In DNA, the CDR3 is TGTGCCAGCAGCCAAGAACGGGTCGCAGCTAGTTCACCCCTCCACTTT. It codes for CASSQERVAASSPLHF.